The clone carrying this T cell receptor beta chain was recorded many times. Priming of first-strand cDNA relied on TRAV- and TRBV-specific primers (covering alpha and beta chains). The TCRs were subjected to amplification over about 19 PCR cycles employing a constant-region primer in conjunction with a V-primer adapter. TCRdb redid the calling of the reads with MiXCR, one entry per CDR3 protein. The table shows some 88,000 distinct CDR3 sequences, with roughly a tenth occurring only once. Described time point: before trial treatment. Administered to the donors were nivolumab, ipilimumab, aspirin, low-dose cyclophosphamide and low-dose radiotherapy. Patients qualified if they had advanced solid tumors that lacked tumor-infiltrating lymphocytes. The sample is drawn from a study of low-dose radiotherapy and immunotherapy resistance in tumors. About the research overall: The 200 mg/m2 dose of intravenous cyclophosphamide was given every two weeks, one day before radiation and immunotherapy. Daily intake of oral aspirin 300 mg by patients lasted four cycles and began on cycle 1 day 1.

This sample comprised PBMCs, obtained before treatment. The receptor comes from a male donor with prostate cancer.

CDR3 protein: CASSRGDSGNYGYTF. The CDR3 nucleotides read TGTGCCAGCAGCCGGGGAGACTCAGGGAACTATGGCTACACCTTC. This chain uses TRBV5-6 with TRBJ1-2; a weak D match, TRBD1 (5 bases). Germline V CDR1 and CDR2: SGHDT, YYEEEE. There are 15 residues in the CDR3. Trimming took 4 bases from V and 2 from J, leaving 15 bases between them.